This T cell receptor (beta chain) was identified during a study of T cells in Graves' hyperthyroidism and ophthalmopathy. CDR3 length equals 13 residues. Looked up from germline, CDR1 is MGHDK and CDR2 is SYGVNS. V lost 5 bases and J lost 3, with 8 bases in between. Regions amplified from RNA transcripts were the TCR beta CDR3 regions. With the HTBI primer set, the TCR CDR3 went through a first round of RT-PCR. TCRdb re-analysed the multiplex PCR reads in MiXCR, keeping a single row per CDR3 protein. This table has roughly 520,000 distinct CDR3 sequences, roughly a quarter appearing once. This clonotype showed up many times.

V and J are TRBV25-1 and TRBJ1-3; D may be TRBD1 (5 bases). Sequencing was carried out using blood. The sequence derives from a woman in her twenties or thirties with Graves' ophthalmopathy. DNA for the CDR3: TGTGCCAGCAGTACGGGGGGTGGAAACACCATATATTTT. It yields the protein CASSTGGGNTIYF.